The rows below give T cell receptor beta chains drawn from one sample of a study of T cell repertoires in cytomegalovirus infection. TCRdb re-called the reads with MiXCR, one entry per CDR3 protein. Altogether 800,000 to 950,000 distinct CDR3 sequences are present, about 33% being singletons, with the ten largest covering around 11%. Which antigens these TCRs recognize remains unknown. The sample consisted of cultured CD8+ T cells from PBMCs, taken from culture after CMV antigen stimulation. The receptors come from a human donor in good health (CMV status not recorded). Some clones in this sample may be carry-over from other donors' samples. The CDR3 runs from the conserved cysteine through the conserved F or W. A D gene is named only where the DNA matches it firmly. Where a row states a size, it is once, few, many or the class of an expanded clone; other rows omit it.

v_gene	abundance	j_gene	d_gene	CDR3nt	CDR3aa
TRBV27	.	TRBJ2-7	TRBD1	TGTGCCAGCAGTCCCTCCGTAGGGGGCCTCTCCTACGAGCAGTACTTC	CASSPSVGGLSYEQYF
TRBV4-1	.	TRBJ1-5	TRBD1	TGCGCCAGCAGCGATGACAGGGGCGATCAGCCCCAGCATTTT	CASSDDRGDQPQHF
TRBV27	.	TRBJ1-4	.	TGTGCCAGCAGTTTCGGAACGAGGGGGGGTGAAAAACTGTTTTTT	CASSFGTRGGEKLFF
TRBV12-3/TRBV12-4	few	TRBJ1-2	.	TGTGCCAGCAGTTCCAGGGTGGTGGACTATGGCTACACCTTC	CASSSRVVDYGYTF
TRBV12-3/TRBV12-4	few	TRBJ2-1	.	TGTGCCAGCAGTACCCCCGGGCTACCCTACAATGAGCAGTTCTTC	CASSTPGLPYNEQFF
TRBV7-7	.	TRBJ2-5	.	TGTGCTAGCAGCTCCCCAGTCGGCGGAGAGACCCAGTACTTC	CASSSPVGGETQYF
TRBV5-1	.	TRBJ1-1	.	TGCGCCAGCAGCTTAGGGACACTCGGGAACACTGAAGCTTTCTTT	CASSLGTLGNTEAFF
TRBV29-1	.	TRBJ1-2	TRBD1	TGCAGCGTTGAGGGGGGACAGTTCTATGGCTACACCTTC	CSVEGGQFYGYTF
TRBV6-2/TRBV6-3	.	TRBJ2-1	.	TGTGCCAGCAGTTACTACGAGACAGACTACAATGAGCAGTTCTTC	CASSYYETDYNEQFF
TRBV6-6	.	TRBJ2-3	.	TGTGCCAGCAGTACAGGCCCCCCCACCAGCACAGATACGCAGTATTTT	CASSTGPPTSTDTQYF
TRBV7-2	many	TRBJ2-3	TRBD2	TGTGCCAGCAGCCCGCGTGGCGGACTAGGTAGCGGGGGGGTAAATACGCAGTATTTT	CASSPRGGLGSGGVNTQYF
TRBV3-1	.	TRBJ2-1	TRBD2	TGTGCCAGCAGCCAAGTGGGGGGGACTAGCGGGGGGCTATACAATGAGCAGTTCTTC	CASSQVGGTSGGLYNEQFF
TRBV4-1	few	TRBJ1-1	TRBD1	TGCGCCAGCAGCCATAACCAGGGGGCGAGGACTGAAGCTTTCTTT	CASSHNQGARTEAFF
TRBV2	.	TRBJ2-3	.	TGTGCCAGCACCAACTCCCCAACTACCACAGATACGCAGTATTTT	CASTNSPTTTDTQYF
TRBV12-3/TRBV12-4	.	TRBJ1-5	.	TGTGCCAGCAGCTTCTTTCCGGGGGAACTCATCAATCAGCCCCAGCATTTT	CASSFFPGELINQPQHF
TRBV24-1	.	TRBJ2-5	TRBD1	TGTGCCACCAGTGATTTGCGAGGGACAGGTAACCAAGAGACCCAGTACTTC	CATSDLRGTGNQETQYF
TRBV25-1	few	TRBJ1-2	.	TGTGCCAGCAGTGACAGAATGAATGGCTACACCTTC	CASSDRMNGYTF
TRBV5-4	.	TRBJ2-5	.	TGTGCCAGCAGCTTGGACAGAAACCAAGAGACCCAGTACTTC	CASSLDRNQETQYF
TRBV27	few	TRBJ1-5	.	TGTGCCAGCAGTATAACAGGGACATTCAATCAGCCCCAGCATTTT	CASSITGTFNQPQHF
TRBV7-9	many	TRBJ2-2	.	TGTGCCAGCAGCTTACTCCCGGGATGGGACACCGGGGAGCTGTTTTTT	CASSLLPGWDTGELFF
TRBV2	few	TRBJ1-2	.	TGTGCCAGCAGTGCTCATTTAAGCCCGGGCTCAGGGGAATATGGCTACACCTTC	CASSAHLSPGSGEYGYTF
TRBV19	.	TRBJ1-1	.	TGTGCCAGTAGATCCAAGACGAACACTGAAGCTTTCTTT	CASRSKTNTEAFF